What follows is one TCR beta chain and its context. Its antigen remains unknown. Germline V CDR1 and CDR2: MNHEY, SVGAGI. Deletions cut 5 bases from V and 2 bases from J, with 13 bases between. The CDR3 has 14 residues. Here immunoSEQ multiplex PCR was the method, and the copy in TCRdb shows in-frame clones only, minus some. The profile covers fewer than 130,000 clones, with approximately 94% appearing a single time and 2.5% to 3% taken by the ten largest. The record originates from a study of T cell responses to AZD1222 COVID-19 vaccine. Whole-study findings and limits: Regions 160-218 and 743-854 dominated among vaccine-associated CD4 TCRs spanning spike. Donors in the cohort were predominantly white British and more often female, and clonal diversity was possibly underestimated. Just 5 or 6 AZD1222 recipients tested seropositive at baseline.

The sequences come from peripheral blood, collected 28 days after the second AZD1222 dose. The chain is built from TRBV6-5 and TRBJ2-7; D is perhaps TRBD1 (5 bases). This TCR was sampled from an adult who received the AZD1222 COVID-19 vaccine. The CDR3 sequence: CASSLQGPTYEQYF. The CDR3 bases are TGTGCCAGCAGTCTTCAGGGCCCCACCTACGAGCAGTACTTC.